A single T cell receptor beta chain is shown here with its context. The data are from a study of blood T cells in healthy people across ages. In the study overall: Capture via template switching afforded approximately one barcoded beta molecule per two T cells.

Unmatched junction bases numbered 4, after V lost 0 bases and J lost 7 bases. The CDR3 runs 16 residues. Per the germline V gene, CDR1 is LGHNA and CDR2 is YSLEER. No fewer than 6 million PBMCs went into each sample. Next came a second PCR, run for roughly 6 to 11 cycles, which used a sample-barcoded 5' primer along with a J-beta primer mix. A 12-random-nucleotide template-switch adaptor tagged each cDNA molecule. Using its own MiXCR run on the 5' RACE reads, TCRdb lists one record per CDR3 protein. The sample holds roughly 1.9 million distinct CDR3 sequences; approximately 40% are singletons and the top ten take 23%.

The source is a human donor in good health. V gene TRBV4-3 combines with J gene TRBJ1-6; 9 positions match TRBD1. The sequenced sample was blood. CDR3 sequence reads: CASSQDIGTGNSPLHF. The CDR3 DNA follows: TGCGCCAGCAGCCAAGATATTGGGACAGGGAATTCACCCCTCCACTTT.